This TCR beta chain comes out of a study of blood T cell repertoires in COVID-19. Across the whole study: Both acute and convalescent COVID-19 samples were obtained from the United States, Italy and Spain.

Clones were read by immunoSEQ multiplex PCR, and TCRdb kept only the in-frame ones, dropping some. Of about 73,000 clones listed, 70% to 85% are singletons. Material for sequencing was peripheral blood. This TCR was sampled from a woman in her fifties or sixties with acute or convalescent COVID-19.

The CDR3 here is CAWSPGGGGPYEQYF. CDR3 nucleotide sequence: TGTGCCTGGAGCCCCGGGGGCGGGGGACCTTACGAGCAGTACTTC. The J gene is TRBJ2-7, the V gene TRBV30; maybe TRBD2 (7 bases). This CDR3 comprises 15 residues. V lost 3 bases, J lost 4 bases, and 19 bases lay in between. Germline values: CDR1 GTSNPN, CDR2 SVGIG (reference sequence).